These T cell receptor beta chains were read from a single sample in a study of T-cell memory formation after mild COVID-19. Each CDR3 protein is one row after TCRdb ran MiXCR on the 5' RACE reads. The sample gives 400,000 to 500,000 distinct CDR3 sequences, 20% of which show up once; approximately 8.1% is in the top ten. Input material: PBMCs or a T cell subset sorted from them (not recorded which). The receptors derive from an adult woman who had mild COVID-19 (a few samples of this study predate the infection). Cell type and time point are not known. CDR3s include the opening cysteine and the closing phenylalanine or tryptophan. The D gene is left open where the match is weak. Clone size is given for some rows only: seen once, a few or many times, or a class if the clone is expanded.

j_call: TRBJ2-7; d_call: NA; clone_size: few; v_call: TRBV6-2/TRBV6-3; cdr3_nt: TGTGCCAGCAGTTCGACTGTGGGCGAGCAGTACTTC; cdr3_aa: CASSSTVGEQYF
j_call: TRBJ1-1; d_call: NA; clone_size: once; v_call: TRBV7-9; cdr3_nt: TGTGCCAGCAGGGAGGCGGGGAACACTGAAGCTTTCTTT; cdr3_aa: CASREAGNTEAFF
j_call: TRBJ2-1; d_call: TRBD1; clone_size: few; v_call: TRBV20-1; cdr3_nt: TGCAGTGCTAGAGCTGCAGGTCCGGGACAGACCTACAATGAGCAGTTCTTC; cdr3_aa: CSARAAGPGQTYNEQFF
j_call: TRBJ2-4; d_call: TRBD1; clone_size: NA; v_call: TRBV20-1; cdr3_nt: TGCAGTGCTAGACCAGGGACAGGGGGGCCCGGAAACATTCAGTACTTC; cdr3_aa: CSARPGTGGPGNIQYF
j_call: TRBJ2-7; d_call: NA; clone_size: few; v_call: TRBV15; cdr3_nt: TGTGCCACCAGCGAAAGGGCAGGCGGCGACGAGCAGTACTTC; cdr3_aa: CATSERAGGDEQYF
j_call: TRBJ2-3; d_call: NA; clone_size: many; v_call: TRBV29-1; cdr3_nt: TGCAGCGGTATCGGAGCTACAGATACGCAGTATTTT; cdr3_aa: CSGIGATDTQYF
j_call: TRBJ2-3; d_call: NA; clone_size: many; v_call: TRBV5-6; cdr3_nt: TGTGCCAGCAGCAGACACACAGATACGCAGTATTTT; cdr3_aa: CASSRHTDTQYF
j_call: TRBJ1-5; d_call: NA; clone_size: few; v_call: TRBV3-1; cdr3_nt: TGTGCCAGCAGCCAGCGACACGGTAATCAGCCCCAGCATTTT; cdr3_aa: CASSQRHGNQPQHF
j_call: TRBJ2-5; d_call: TRBD2; clone_size: many; v_call: TRBV6-1; cdr3_nt: TGTGCCAGCACACGGGCTAGCGGGGTTTCAGAGACCCAGTACTTC; cdr3_aa: CASTRASGVSETQYF
j_call: TRBJ2-5; d_call: NA; clone_size: NA; v_call: TRBV7-6; cdr3_nt: TGTGCCAGCAGCTTAGTGGGAGCTGAGACCCAGTACTTC; cdr3_aa: CASSLVGAETQYF
j_call: TRBJ2-5; d_call: NA; clone_size: few; v_call: TRBV29-1; cdr3_nt: TGCAGCGTTGGGCTAGGGGAGACCCAGTACTTC; cdr3_aa: CSVGLGETQYF